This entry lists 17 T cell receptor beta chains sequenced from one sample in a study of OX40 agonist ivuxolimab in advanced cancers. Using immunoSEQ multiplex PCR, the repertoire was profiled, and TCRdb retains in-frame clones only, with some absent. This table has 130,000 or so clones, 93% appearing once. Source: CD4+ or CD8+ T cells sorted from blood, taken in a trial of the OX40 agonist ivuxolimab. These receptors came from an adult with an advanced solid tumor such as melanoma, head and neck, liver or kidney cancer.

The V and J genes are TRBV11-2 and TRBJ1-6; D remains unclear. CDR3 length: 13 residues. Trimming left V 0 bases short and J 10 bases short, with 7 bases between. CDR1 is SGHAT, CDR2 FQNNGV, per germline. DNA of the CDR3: TGTGCCAGCAGCTTAGACCTGAACTCACCCCTCCACTTT. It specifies CASSLDLNSPLHF.

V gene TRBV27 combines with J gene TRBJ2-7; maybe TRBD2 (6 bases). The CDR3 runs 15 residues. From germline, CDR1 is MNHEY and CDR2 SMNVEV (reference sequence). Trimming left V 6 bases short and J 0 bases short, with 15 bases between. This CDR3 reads CASREGGRSSYEQYF. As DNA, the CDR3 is TGTGCCAGCAGGGAGGGCGGGCGGAGCTCCTACGAGCAGTACTTC.

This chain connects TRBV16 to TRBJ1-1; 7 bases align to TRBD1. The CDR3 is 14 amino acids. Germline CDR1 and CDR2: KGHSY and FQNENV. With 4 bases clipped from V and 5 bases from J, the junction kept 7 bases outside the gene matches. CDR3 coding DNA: TGTGCCAGCAGCCTCGACAGGGCTATTACTGAAGCTTTCTTT. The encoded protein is CASSLDRAITEAFF.

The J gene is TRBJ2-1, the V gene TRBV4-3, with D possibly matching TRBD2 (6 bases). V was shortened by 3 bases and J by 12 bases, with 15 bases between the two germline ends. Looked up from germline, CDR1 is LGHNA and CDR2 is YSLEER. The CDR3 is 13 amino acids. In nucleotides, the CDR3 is TGCGCCAGCAGCCAGCCCCCGGGGGAATTGCAGTTCTTC. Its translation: CASSQPPGELQFF.

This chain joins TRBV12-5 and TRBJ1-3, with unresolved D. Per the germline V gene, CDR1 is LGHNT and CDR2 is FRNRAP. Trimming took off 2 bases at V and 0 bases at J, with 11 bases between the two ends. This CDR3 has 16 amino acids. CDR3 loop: CASGLPFGGSGNTIYF. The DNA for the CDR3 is TGTGCTAGTGGTTTGCCCTTTGGCGGCTCTGGAAACACCATATATTTT.

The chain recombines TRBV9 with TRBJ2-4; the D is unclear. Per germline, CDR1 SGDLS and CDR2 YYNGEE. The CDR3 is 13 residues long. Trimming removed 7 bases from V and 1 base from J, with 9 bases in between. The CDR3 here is CASALDAKNIQYF. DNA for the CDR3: TGTGCCAGCGCCCTCGACGCCAAAAACATTCAGTACTTC. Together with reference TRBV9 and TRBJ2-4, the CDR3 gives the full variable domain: DSGVTQTPKHLITATGQRVTLRCSPRSGDLSVYWYQQSLDQGLQFLIQYYNGEERAKGNILERFSAQQFPDLHSELNLSSLELGDSALYFCASALDAKNIQYFGAGTRLSVL.

CDR3 coding DNA: TGTGCCAGTAGGACCCCGGGACAGGGCAGCGGGGAGCTGTTTTTT. It is translated as CASRTPGQGSGELFF. The chain carries TRBV19 and TRBJ2-2, with 9 bases identical to TRBD1. Germline CDR1 reads LNHDA; CDR2 reads SQIVND (reference sequence). After removal of 6 bases from V and 7 bases from J, the junction contained 9 bases not matched to a gene. The CDR3 consists of 15 residues.

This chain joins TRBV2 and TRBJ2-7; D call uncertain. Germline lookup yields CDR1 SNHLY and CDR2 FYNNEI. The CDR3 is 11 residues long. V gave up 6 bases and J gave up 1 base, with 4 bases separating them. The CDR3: CASRTSYEQYF. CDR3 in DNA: TGTGCCAGCAGGACGTCCTACGAGCAGTACTTC.

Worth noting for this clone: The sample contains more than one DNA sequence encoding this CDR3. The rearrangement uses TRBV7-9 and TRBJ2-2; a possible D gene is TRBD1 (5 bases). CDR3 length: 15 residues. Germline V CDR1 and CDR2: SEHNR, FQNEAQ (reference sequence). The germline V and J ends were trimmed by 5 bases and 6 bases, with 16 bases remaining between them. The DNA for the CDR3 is TGTGCCAGCAGCCCTCAAGGGGCCAGGGCCGGGGAGCTGTTTTTT. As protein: CASSPQGARAGELFF.

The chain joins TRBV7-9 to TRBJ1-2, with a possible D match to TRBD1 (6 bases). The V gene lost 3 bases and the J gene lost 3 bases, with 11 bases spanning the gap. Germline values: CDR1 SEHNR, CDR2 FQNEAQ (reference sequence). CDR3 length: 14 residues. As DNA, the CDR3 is TGTGCCAGCAGCTTTGGACAGAGGGACTATGGCTACACCTTC. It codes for CASSFGQRDYGYTF.

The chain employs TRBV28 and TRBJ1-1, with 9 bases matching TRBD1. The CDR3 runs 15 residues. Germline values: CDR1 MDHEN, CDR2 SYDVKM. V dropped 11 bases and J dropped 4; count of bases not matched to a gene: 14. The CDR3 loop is CAAPGTGLLGTEAFF. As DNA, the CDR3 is TGTGCCGCCCCCGGGACAGGGCTCTTGGGCACTGAAGCTTTCTTT.

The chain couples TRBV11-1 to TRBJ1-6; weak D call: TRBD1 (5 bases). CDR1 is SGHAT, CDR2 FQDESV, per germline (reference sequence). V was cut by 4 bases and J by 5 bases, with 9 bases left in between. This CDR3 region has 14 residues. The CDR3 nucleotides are TGTGCCAGCAGCTGGGGACGGGATAATTCACCCCTCCACTTT. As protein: CASSWGRDNSPLHF.

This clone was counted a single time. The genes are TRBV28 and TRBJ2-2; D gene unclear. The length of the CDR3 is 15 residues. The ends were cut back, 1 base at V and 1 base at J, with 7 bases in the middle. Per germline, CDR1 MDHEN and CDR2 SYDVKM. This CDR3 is CASSLLPGNTGELFF. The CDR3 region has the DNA TGTGCCAGCAGTTTATTACCAGGGAACACCGGGGAGCTGTTTTTT.

In DNA, the CDR3 is TGTGCCAGCAGCTTTGACAGGGCGCAGGCTTTCTTT. Its protein is CASSFDRAQAFF. V and J are TRBV7-2 and TRBJ1-1; 7 bases fit TRBD1. Looked up from germline, CDR1 is SGHTA and CDR2 is FQGNSA. CDR3 length: 12 residues. V was clipped by 3 bases and J by 11 bases; unmatched bases: 6.

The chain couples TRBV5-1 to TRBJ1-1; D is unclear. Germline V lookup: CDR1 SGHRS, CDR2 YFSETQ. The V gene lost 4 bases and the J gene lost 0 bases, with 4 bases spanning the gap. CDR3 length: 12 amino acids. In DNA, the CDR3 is TGCGCCAGCAGCGGCATGAACACTGAAGCTTTCTTT. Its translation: CASSGMNTEAFF.

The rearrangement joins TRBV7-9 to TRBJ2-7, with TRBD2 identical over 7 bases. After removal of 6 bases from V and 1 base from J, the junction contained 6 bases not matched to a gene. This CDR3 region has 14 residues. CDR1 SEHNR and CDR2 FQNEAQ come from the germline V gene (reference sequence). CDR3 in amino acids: CASRGSGRSYEQYF. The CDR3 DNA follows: TGTGCCAGCAGGGGATCCGGGAGGTCCTACGAGCAGTACTTC.

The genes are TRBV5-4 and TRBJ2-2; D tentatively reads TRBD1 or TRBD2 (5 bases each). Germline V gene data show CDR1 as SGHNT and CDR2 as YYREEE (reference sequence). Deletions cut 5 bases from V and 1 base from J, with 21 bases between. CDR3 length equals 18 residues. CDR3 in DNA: TGTGCCAGCAGTTGGGACGGCGTATCCGTCCGGAACACCGGGGAGCTGTTTTTT. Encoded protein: CASSWDGVSVRNTGELFF.